The clone carrying this TCR beta chain has only one observation. This entry belongs to a study of control samples from healthy donors and cancer patients. The CDR3 spans 14 residues. Germline V lookup: CDR1 LNHNV, CDR2 YYDKDF (reference sequence). Assay used: immunoSEQ multiplex PCR; TCRdb lists only in-frame clones, some missing. The data show 100,000 or so clones, with 92% seen just once and about 2.5% held by the top ten. The specimen sequenced was blood. V is TRBV15 and J is TRBJ2-5; no reliable D call. Matching the DNA end better, TRBJ2-7 makes the J call doubtful. The clonotype comes from a woman younger than 30 in good health. In DNA, the CDR3 is TGTGCCACCAGCAGAGGCCCACCTGGGAACGAGCAGTACTTC. This translates into CATSRGPPGNEQYF.